One sample yielded the 22 T cell receptor beta chains listed below, sequenced in a study of early T cells in non-severe SARS-CoV-2 infection. TCRdb ran MiXCR on the 5' RACE reads and lists one entry per CDR3 protein. The sample yields 65,000 to 70,000 distinct CDR3 sequences, 11% seen once. Sequencing input: whole blood. These receptors were taken from an adult who was a healthcare worker with PCR-confirmed SARS-CoV-2 infection or an uninfected control (not recorded which).

This clonotype was observed a handful of times. CDR3 in amino acids: CASSGTSGRGTGELFF. The CDR3 DNA is TGTGCCAGCAGTGGAACTAGCGGGAGGGGCACCGGGGAGCTGTTTTTT. This chain joins TRBV6-6 and TRBJ2-2; TRBD2 agrees at 13 bases. This CDR3 is 16 amino acids long. Germline assignment: CDR1 MNHNY and CDR2 SVGAGI (reference sequence). V lost 5 bases, J lost 4 bases, and 4 bases stayed unmatched.

This clonotype was seen more than once but under ten times. This chain uses TRBV6-2 or TRBV6-3 with TRBJ2-3; the match to TRBD2 covers 8 bases. CDR3 length: 16 amino acids. Germline V lookup: CDR1 MNHEY, CDR2 SVGEGT. V gave up 6 bases and J gave up 4 bases; unmatched junction bases: 12. The CDR3 DNA is TGTGCCAGCAGAAACAATCCAGCGGGAGCCTCAGATACGCAGTATTTT. Its translation: CASRNNPAGASDTQYF.

This clonotype was counted only a few times. The chain combines TRBV30 with TRBJ2-1, with TRBD2 matching over 10 bases. After removal of 4 bases from V and 6 bases from J, the junction contained 6 bases not matched to a gene. The CDR3 has 14 amino acids. CDR1 GTSNPN and CDR2 SVGIG come from the germline V gene (reference sequence). CDR3 sequence reads: CAWTRTSGLNEQFF. CDR3 in DNA: TGTGCCTGGACCCGGACTAGCGGTCTCAATGAGCAGTTCTTC. Based on the CDR3 plus reference TRBV30 and TRBJ2-1, the full variable domain is SQTIHQWPATLVQPVGSPLSLECTVEGTSNPNLYWYRQAAGRGLQLLFYSVGIGQISSEVPQNLSASRPQDRQFILSSKKLLLSDSGFYLCAWTRTSGLNEQFFGPGTRLTVL.

This clonotype was found many times. The genes are TRBV24-1 and TRBJ2-2, with TRBD1 matching 10 bases. Per the germline V gene, CDR1 is KGHDR and CDR2 is SFDVKD. CDR3 size: 15 residues. The junction had 4 bases not matched to a gene; V was cut back by 7 bases and J by 3 bases. DNA for the CDR3: TGTGCCACCAGCTTAGGACAGGGGGACACCGGGGAGCTGTTTTTT. Residues: CATSLGQGDTGELFF.

This clonotype was seen a handful of times. The junction departs from the called germline gene at one end, perhaps through a read error. The chain is built from TRBV5-4 and TRBJ1-6; D not resolved. The CDR3 has 15 amino acids. Germline loops: CDR1 SGHNT, CDR2 YYREEE (reference sequence). This CDR3 reads CASSLASSNNSPLHF. Written as DNA, the CDR3 is TGTGCCAGCAGCTTGGCCAGCTCCAATAATTCACCCCTCCACTTT.

This clonotype appeared many times. The chain carries TRBV5-1 and TRBJ2-3; 9 bases match TRBD2. CDR3 size: 15 residues. From germline, CDR1 is SGHRS and CDR2 YFSETQ. J gave up 6 bases and V 1 base, and 6 bases lay outside the gene matches. CDR3 nucleotides: TGCGCCAGCAGCTTGCTAGCGGGATCGGGGGATACGCAGTATTTT. The encoded protein is CASSLLAGSGDTQYF.

The genes are TRBV29-1 and TRBJ1-1, with 8 nucleotides matching TRBD1. V dropped 6 bases and J dropped 1; count of bases not matched to a gene: 4. Germline V gives CDR1 SQVTM, CDR2 ANQGSEA. The CDR3 runs to 13 residues. For the CDR3, the DNA is TGCAGCGTAACAGGACAGGGGAACACTGAAGCTTTCTTT. Protein product: CSVTGQGNTEAFF.

The chain employs TRBV12-3 or TRBV12-4 and TRBJ2-1; D call uncertain. The germline V and J ends were trimmed by 6 bases and 10 bases, with 16 bases remaining between them. This CDR3 is built from 13 residues. The CDR3 sequence: CASRTDTPREQFF. CDR3 nucleotides: TGTGCCAGCAGAACCGACACCCCGCGAGAGCAGTTCTTC.

This clonotype was recorded many times. The rearrangement links TRBV19 to TRBJ2-5, with 7 bases that match TRBD2. V lost 1 base, J lost 2 bases, and 7 bases stayed unmatched. This CDR3 has 16 residues. Looked up from germline, CDR1 is LNHDA and CDR2 is SQIVND (reference sequence). Written as DNA, the CDR3 is TGTGCCAGTAGTATAGGCCTAGCGGCTTCACAAGAGACCCAGTACTTC. Translated: CASSIGLAASQETQYF.

This clonotype was counted a few times. V gene TRBV5-1 combines with J gene TRBJ2-3; D not certain. The germline CDR1 and CDR2 sequences are SGHRS and YFSETQ. V dropped 0 bases and J dropped 1 base, with 6 bases sitting between them. CDR3 length: 14 amino acids. CDR3 sequence (DNA): TGCGCCAGCAGCTTGGCCAGCGGCACAGATACGCAGTATTTT. As protein: CASSLASGTDTQYF.

This clonotype has ten or more counts. V gene TRBV12-3 or TRBV12-4 combines with J gene TRBJ1-1, with TRBD1 matching over 7 bases. The CDR3 covers 14 residues. With 8 bases clipped from V and 1 base from J, the junction kept 7 bases outside the gene matches. The CDR3 loop is CASVPGTANTEAFF. The CDR3 nucleotides are TGTGCCAGCGTTCCCGGGACAGCGAACACTGAAGCTTTCTTT.

This clonotype has at least ten counts. The rearrangement uses TRBV11-2 and TRBJ2-3; either TRBD1 or TRBD2 may fit D (5 bases each). The CDR3 consists of 15 residues. Germline-derived CDR1 and CDR2 are SGHAT and FQNNGV. The V end was cut by 1 base, the J end by 5 bases, with 13 bases between. This CDR3 is CASSLAGRTVDTQYF. Written as DNA, the CDR3 is TGTGCCAGCAGCTTAGCGGGACGGACGGTAGATACGCAGTATTTT.

This chain connects TRBV11-2 to TRBJ2-3; D gene unclear. The ends were cut back, 3 bases at V and 3 bases at J, with 13 bases in the middle. The CDR3 loop spans 15 amino acids. The germline gives CDR1 SGHAT, CDR2 FQNNGV. The chain's CDR3 is CASSFRYPGTDTQYF. CDR3 nucleotide sequence: TGTGCCAGCAGCTTCAGGTATCCTGGGACAGATACGCAGTATTTT. Drawing the rest from reference TRBV11-2 and TRBJ2-3, the complete variable domain is EAGVAQSPRYKIIEKRQSVAFWCNPISGHATLYWYQQILGQGPKLLIQFQNNGVVDDSQLPKDRFSAERLKGVDSTLKIQPAKLEDSAVYLCASSFRYPGTDTQYFGPGTRLTVL.

V and J are TRBV28 and TRBJ1-1; D is unresolved. CDR1 is MDHEN and CDR2 is SYDVKM in the germline V gene. V was pared by 1 base and J by 11 bases, with 14 bases between. The CDR3 extends over 13 amino acids. CDR3 sequence: CASSLSPSAWAFF. DNA for the CDR3: TGTGCCAGCAGTTTATCCCCGTCGGCTTGGGCTTTCTTT.

This clonotype was found a few times. The chain joins TRBV20-1 to TRBJ2-2; 10 bases are a match to TRBD1. Germline V gene data show CDR1 as DFQATT and CDR2 as SNEGSKA (reference sequence). This CDR3 spans 15 amino acids. V gave up 5 bases and J gave up 2 bases; unmatched junction bases: 5. CDR3: CSAHRDRGNTGELFF. The DNA of the CDR3 is TGCAGTGCTCACCGGGACAGGGGCAACACCGGGGAGCTGTTTTTT.

The CDR3 loop reads CASSSSSGYYNEQFF. The CDR3 DNA reads TGTGCCAGCAGTTCCAGTAGCGGGTACTACAATGAGCAGTTCTTC. The V and J genes are TRBV12-3 or TRBV12-4 and TRBJ2-1; 7 nucleotides line up with TRBD2. V lost 4 bases to trimming and J lost 3 bases; unmatched junction nucleotides: 6. This CDR3 is built from 15 residues.

This clonotype was seen only a few times. The chain carries TRBV13 and TRBJ2-1, with a possible D match to TRBD2 (5 bases). V lost 5 bases and J 8 bases, leaving 16 bases between the germline ends. There are 14 residues in the CDR3. Germline loops: CDR1 PRHDT, CDR2 FYEKMQ (reference sequence). The CDR3 nucleotides read TGTGCCAGCAGCCTGCTCAGCGGAGTCCATGAGCAGTTCTTC. Translation gives CASSLLSGVHEQFF. Complete variable domain (other parts from reference TRBV13 and TRBJ2-1): AAGVIQSPRHLIKEKRETATLKCYPIPRHDTVYWYQQGPGQDPQFLISFYEKMQSDKGSIPDRFSAQQFSDYHSELNMSSLELGDSALYFCASSLLSGVHEQFFGPGTRLTVL.

This clonotype was seen repeatedly, ten times or more. This chain connects TRBV28 to TRBJ1-3; no clear D. The length of the CDR3 is 13 residues. Germline CDR1 reads MDHEN; CDR2 reads SYDVKM. Trimming pared 8 bases from V and 1 base from J, leaving 9 bases between. CDR3 in amino acids: CASLLGSGNTIYF. In DNA form, the CDR3 reads TGTGCCAGCCTCTTGGGGTCTGGAAACACCATATATTTT.

This clonotype was counted a few times. The chain combines TRBV7-9 with TRBJ2-1; 7 positions match TRBD2. V lost 5 bases and J lost 8; bases outside the gene matches: 9. Germline CDR1 is SEHNR and CDR2 is FQNEAQ (reference sequence). The CDR3 sequence is 14 residues long. The CDR3 DNA sequence: TGTGCCAGCAGCCCCAGACTAGCAATACATGAGCAGTTCTTC. This codes for CASSPRLAIHEQFF.

The chain employs TRBV7-2 and TRBJ2-3; a possible D gene is TRBD2 (5 bases). Germline V gene data show CDR1 as SGHTA and CDR2 as FQGNSA. This CDR3 is built from 16 residues. Trimming shortened V by 5 bases and J by 5 bases, and 20 bases separated the two germline ends. In nucleotides, the CDR3 is TGTGCCAGCAGCCGACGTCGGACTTCAGCCGGAGATACGCAGTATTTT. It specifies CASSRRRTSAGDTQYF.

J is TRBJ2-7 and V is TRBV27; no clear D. The CDR3 extends over 14 amino acids. Trimming removed 6 bases at V and 0 bases at J, with 12 bases between. Germline V gene sequence: CDR1 MNHEY, CDR2 SMNVEV (reference sequence). In DNA, the CDR3 is TGTGCCAGCAGAGCAAACTCCTTCTCCTACGAGCAGTACTTC. This gives the protein CASRANSFSYEQYF.

This clonotype came up a few times. The rearrangement links TRBV7-2 to TRBJ2-1; D remains unclear. The CDR3 is 12 residues long. The germline V and J ends were trimmed by 0 bases and 10 bases, with 7 bases remaining between them. Per germline, CDR1 SGHTA and CDR2 FQGNSA. The CDR3 spells CASSLAAREQFF. CDR3 sequence (DNA): TGTGCCAGCAGCTTAGCGGCGCGGGAGCAGTTCTTC.